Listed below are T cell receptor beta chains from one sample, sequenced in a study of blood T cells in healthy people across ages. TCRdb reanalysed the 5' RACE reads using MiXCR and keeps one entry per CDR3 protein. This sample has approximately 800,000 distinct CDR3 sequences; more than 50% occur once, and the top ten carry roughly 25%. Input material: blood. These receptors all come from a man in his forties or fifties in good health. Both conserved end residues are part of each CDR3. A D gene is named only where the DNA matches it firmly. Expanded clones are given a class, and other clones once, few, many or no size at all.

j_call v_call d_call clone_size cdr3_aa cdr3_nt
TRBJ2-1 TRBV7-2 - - CASSLDLGGTYNEQFF TGTGCCAGCAGCTTAGATCTGGGGGGCACCTACAATGAGCAGTTCTTC
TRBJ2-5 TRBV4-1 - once CASSLPMGYGQYF TGCGCCAGCAGCCTACCTATGGGGTACGGGCAGTACTTC
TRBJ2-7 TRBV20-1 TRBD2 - CSARGEVIRGGNFDEQYF TGCAGTGCTAGAGGAGAGGTAATTCGCGGGGGGAATTTCGACGAGCAGTACTTC
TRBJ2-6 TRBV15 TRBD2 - CATRAPGGGANVLTF TGTGCCACCAGAGCCCCGGGGGGTGGGGCCAACGTCCTGACTTTC
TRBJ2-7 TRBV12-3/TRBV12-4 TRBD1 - CASSKDRGQLYEQYF TGTGCCAGCAGCAAGGACAGGGGGCAACTCTACGAGCAGTACTTC
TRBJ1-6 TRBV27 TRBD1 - CASSLVRGEYNSPLHF TGTGCCAGCAGTTTAGTCAGGGGGGAATATAATTCACCCCTCCACTTT
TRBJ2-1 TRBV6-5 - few CASSYDGVNEQFF TGTGCCAGCAGTTACGACGGGGTAAATGAGCAGTTCTTC
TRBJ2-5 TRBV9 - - CASSVVVALETQYF TGTGCCAGCAGCGTAGTCGTAGCGCTCGAGACCCAGTACTTC
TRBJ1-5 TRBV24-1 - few CATSDWSVNQPQHF TGTGCCACCAGTGATTGGTCCGTCAATCAGCCCCAGCATTTT
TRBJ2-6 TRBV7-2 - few CASSFLRSSGANVLTF TGTGCCAGCAGCTTCCTACGGAGCTCTGGGGCCAACGTCCTGACTTTC
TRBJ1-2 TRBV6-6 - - CASSPHTGTTGYTF TGTGCCAGCAGCCCCCATACAGGGACGACGGGCTACACCTTC
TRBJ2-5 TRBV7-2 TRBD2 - CASSLSSAGGPLGETQYF TGTGCCAGCAGCTTATCATCGGCGGGAGGCCCCCTGGGGGAGACCCAGTACTTC
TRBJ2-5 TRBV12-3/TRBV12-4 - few CASSFGIRDPEAETQYF TGTGCCAGCAGTTTTGGGATAAGAGATCCCGAGGCAGAGACCCAGTACTTC
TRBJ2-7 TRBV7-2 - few CASGGEYEQYF TGTGCCAGCGGCGGAGAATACGAGCAGTACTTC
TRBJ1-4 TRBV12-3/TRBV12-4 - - CASSLAGWGRRSTNEKLFF TGTGCCAGCAGTTTAGCGGGTTGGGGCAGAAGATCAACTAATGAAAAACTGTTTTTT
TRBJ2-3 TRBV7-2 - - CASTSPSGTDTQYF TGTGCCAGCACCTCACCCAGCGGCACAGATACGCAGTATTTT
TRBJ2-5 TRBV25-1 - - CASSNSDLQETQYF TGTGCCAGCAGCAATTCGGACCTCCAAGAGACCCAGTACTTC
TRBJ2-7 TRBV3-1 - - CASSQAFNGEQYF TGTGCCAGCAGCCAAGCTTTTAACGGCGAGCAGTACTTC
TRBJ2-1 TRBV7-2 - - CASSSSSGTQNEQFF TGTGCCAGCAGCTCCTCCTCCGGGACTCAGAATGAGCAGTTCTTC
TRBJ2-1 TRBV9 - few CASSVEGSPYNEQFF TGTGCCAGCAGCGTAGAGGGCAGCCCGTACAATGAGCAGTTCTTC
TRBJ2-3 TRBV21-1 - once CASILRGLTTDTQYF TGTGCCAGCATCCTCAGGGGGCTAACCACAGATACGCAGTATTTT
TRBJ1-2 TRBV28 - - CASNPDMLPSGYTF TGTGCCAGCAATCCGGACATGCTCCCCTCCGGCTACACCTTC
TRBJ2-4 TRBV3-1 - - CASSRGGKNSQYF TGTGCCAGCAGCCGAGGAGGTAAAAACAGTCAGTACTTC
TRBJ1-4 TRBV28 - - CASSSSRTGEKLFF TGTGCCAGCAGTTCTAGTAGGACGGGTGAAAAACTGTTTTTT
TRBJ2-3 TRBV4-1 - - CASSHSISRAGSGDTQYF TGCGCCAGCAGCCACAGTATAAGCCGGGCGGGGAGTGGCGATACGCAGTATTTT
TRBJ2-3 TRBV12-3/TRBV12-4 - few CASSTGGLTADTQYF TGTGCCAGCAGCACTGGTGGGTTAACGGCGGATACGCAGTATTTT
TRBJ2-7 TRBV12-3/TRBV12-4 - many CASSLFPQGEQYF TGTGCCAGCAGTTTATTTCCACAGGGCGAGCAGTACTTC
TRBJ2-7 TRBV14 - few CASSQDWAGDEQYF TGTGCCAGCAGCCAAGATTGGGCGGGTGACGAGCAGTACTTC
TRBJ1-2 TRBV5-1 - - CASSPTEGDPNYGYTF TGCGCCAGCAGCCCCACCGAGGGGGACCCTAACTATGGCTACACCTTC
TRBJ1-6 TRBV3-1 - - CASSQDATDNSPLHF TGTGCCAGCAGCCAAGATGCGACAGATAATTCACCCCTCCACTTT
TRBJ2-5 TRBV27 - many CASSVGGPETQYF TGTGCCAGCAGTGTCGGGGGCCCAGAGACCCAGTACTTC
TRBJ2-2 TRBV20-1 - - CSAPDRSPSNTGELFF TGCAGTGCCCCCGACAGGTCGCCCTCGAACACCGGGGAGCTGTTTTTT
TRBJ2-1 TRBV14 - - CASSLISYNEQFF TGTGCCAGCAGCCTAATCTCCTACAATGAGCAGTTCTTC
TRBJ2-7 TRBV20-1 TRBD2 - CSARDRTSGIYEQYF TGCAGTGCTAGAGATAGGACTAGCGGGATCTACGAGCAGTACTTC
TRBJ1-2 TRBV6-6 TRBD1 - CASSPGQGLYGYTF TGTGCCAGCAGTCCGGGACAGGGGTTATATGGCTACACCTTC
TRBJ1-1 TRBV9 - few CASSVGIGGNTEAFF TGTGCCAGCAGCGTAGGAATAGGCGGAAACACTGAAGCTTTCTTT
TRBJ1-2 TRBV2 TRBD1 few CASRDIQGYDNYGYTF TGTGCCAGCAGGGACATACAGGGGTACGATAACTATGGCTACACCTTC
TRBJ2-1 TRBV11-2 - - CASSLSSVYNEQFF TGTGCCAGCAGCTTAAGTAGCGTCTACAATGAGCAGTTCTTC
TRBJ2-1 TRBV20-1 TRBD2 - CSASPGLAVYNEQFF TGCAGTGCTAGCCCGGGACTAGCGGTGTACAATGAGCAGTTCTTC
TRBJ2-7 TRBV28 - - CASSTENLAARIHEQYF TGTGCCAGCAGTACTGAAAATCTCGCCGCGCGTATTCACGAGCAGTACTTC
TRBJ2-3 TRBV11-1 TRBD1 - CASSLDPGGFTDTQYF TGTGCCAGCAGCTTAGACCCAGGGGGCTTCACAGATACGCAGTATTTT
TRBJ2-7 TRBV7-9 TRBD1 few CASSPRQGGNAYEQYF TGTGCCAGCAGCCCCAGACAGGGGGGAAACGCCTACGAGCAGTACTTC
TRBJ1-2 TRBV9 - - CASGASANYGYTF TGTGCCAGCGGGGCTTCAGCTAACTATGGCTACACCTTC